The 23 T cell receptor beta chains below were found in one sample sequenced in a study of neurological immune-mediated disorders. TCRdb reanalysed the 5' RACE reads using MiXCR and keeps one entry per CDR3 protein. Here the sample spans more than 55,000 distinct CDR3 sequences, more than 7.5% being singletons. Time point given: longitudinal time-point 2. The sequencing sample was made of PBMCs. The receptors stem from a man aged 25-45 years in good health.

This clonotype was picked up a small number of times. The chain employs TRBV7-8 and TRBJ2-1; the D is unclear. This CDR3 is 14 amino acids long. Trimming pared 1 base from V and 1 base from J, leaving 5 bases between. Germline CDR1 reads SGHVS; CDR2 reads FQNEAQ. CDR3 sequence: CASSLEVSYNEQFF. The CDR3 DNA sequence: TGTGCCAGCAGCTTAGAAGTTTCCTACAATGAGCAGTTCTTC.

This clonotype was seen just once. One end of the junction varies from germline; a read error may be responsible. The chain joins TRBV5-6 to TRBJ2-1; D ambiguous. The CDR3 extends over 13 amino acids. Germline-derived CDR1 and CDR2 are SGHDT and YYEEEE. The CDR3 spells CVISFEFYHEQFF. CDR3 in DNA: TGTGTCATCAGCTTCGAGTTCTACCATGAGCAGTTCTTC.

This clonotype occurred many times. The J gene is TRBJ1-1, the V gene TRBV12-3 or TRBV12-4; tentatively, D is TRBD1 (5 bases). The germline V and J ends were trimmed by 3 bases and 0 bases, with 8 bases remaining between them. The CDR3 totals 14 residues. The CDR3 here is CASSFWTLNTEAFF. The DNA for the CDR3 is TGTGCCAGCAGTTTCTGGACATTGAACACTGAAGCTTTCTTT.

This clonotype was seen many times. This chain joins TRBV28 and TRBJ2-1; the D gene could be TRBD1 or TRBD2 (7 bases each). Germline CDR1 reads MDHEN; CDR2 reads SYDVKM. V lost 6 bases and J 8 bases, leaving 14 bases between the germline ends. The CDR3 runs 13 residues. As DNA, the CDR3 is TGTGCCAGCAGACTACAGGGGAGGGATGAGCAGTTCTTC. Protein: CASRLQGRDEQFF. The variable domain in full, completed from reference TRBV28 and TRBJ2-1, reads DVKVTQSSRYLVKRTGEKVFLECVQDMDHENMFWYRQDPGLGLRLIYFSYDVKMKEKGDIPEGYSVSREKKERFSLILESASTNQTSMYLCASRLQGRDEQFFGPGTRLTVL.

This clonotype was counted many times. The chain uses TRBV7-9 and TRBJ2-1; D remains unclear. This CDR3 is built from 16 residues. Germline lookup yields CDR1 SEHNR and CDR2 FQNEAQ (reference sequence). V lost 1 base and J lost 0, with 10 bases in between. CDR3 sequence: CASSLEVTFSYNEQFF. CDR3 nucleotides: TGTGCCAGCAGCTTAGAAGTAACCTTCTCCTACAATGAGCAGTTCTTC.

This clonotype was counted ten times or more. The V call is TRBV28, the J call TRBJ1-5; tentative D call: TRBD1 (5 bases). The CDR3 extends over 12 amino acids. CDR1 and CDR2 from the germline V gene are MDHEN and SYDVKM. Trimming took 9 bases from V and 4 from J, leaving 10 bases between them. For the CDR3, the DNA is TGTGCCAGTATGCAGGGTAATCAGCCCCAGCATTTT. Amino acid sequence: CASMQGNQPQHF.

This clonotype was observed a handful of times. J is TRBJ2-7 and V is TRBV6-1; D gene ambiguous. From germline, CDR1 is MNHNS and CDR2 SASEGT. V was shortened by 3 bases and J by 5 bases, with 20 bases between the two germline ends. The CDR3 spans 16 residues. The CDR3 loop is CASSELSTGYLDEQYF. DNA for the CDR3: TGTGCCAGCAGTGAGCTTTCTACCGGATATTTGGACGAGCAGTACTTC.

There are many counts of this clonotype. The chain recombines TRBV25-1 with TRBJ2-7; D is unresolved. The germline V and J ends were trimmed by 4 bases and 6 bases, with 7 bases remaining between them. The germline V gene encodes CDR1 MGHDK and CDR2 SYGVNS. This CDR3 is 11 amino acids long. The CDR3 DNA follows: TGTGCCAGCAGTGTAATCGGCGAGCAGTACTTC. Protein product: CASSVIGEQYF.

This clonotype was counted at least ten times. The chain links TRBV20-1 to TRBJ1-2, with a weak D call TRBD1 (5 bases). The V gene's germline CDR1 is DFQATT and CDR2 SNEGSKA (reference sequence). This CDR3 contains 14 residues. The germline V and J ends were trimmed by 5 bases and 2 bases, with 15 bases remaining between them. This CDR3 reads CSAWVPQENYGYTF. DNA of the CDR3: TGCAGTGCTTGGGTCCCACAGGAGAACTATGGCTACACCTTC.

This clonotype was counted at least ten times. This rearrangement joins TRBV28 to TRBJ2-5; D perhaps matches TRBD2 (6 bases). The CDR3 totals 14 residues. The germline V and J ends were trimmed by 3 bases and 1 base, with 9 bases remaining between them. CDR1 and CDR2 (germline): MDHEN, SYDVKM. CDR3: CASSFTSRQETQYF. The CDR3 nucleotides read TGTGCCAGCAGTTTCACTAGCCGCCAAGAGACCCAGTACTTC.

This clonotype was counted ten times or more. The V gene is TRBV6-6, the J gene TRBJ2-7; TRBD2 aligns across 9 bases. The CDR3 has 14 residues. CDR1 and CDR2 from the germline V gene are MNHNY and SVGAGI (reference sequence). The junction had 8 bases not matched to a gene; V was cut back by 6 bases and J by 5 bases. CDR3 nucleotides: TGTGCCAGCAGCCGAAGCGGGAGGAGCCACGAGCAGTACTTC. It specifies CASSRSGRSHEQYF.

This clonotype was observed at least ten times. V is TRBV6-6 and J is TRBJ2-1, with 8 bases that match TRBD1. The CDR3 length is 17 residues. With V trimmed by 2 bases and J by 1 base, 7 bases remained unmatched. Germline assignment: CDR1 MNHNY and CDR2 SVGAGI (reference sequence). CDR3 sequence: CASSYPDRAESYNEQFF. CDR3 DNA sequence: TGTGCCAGCAGTTACCCGGACAGGGCGGAATCCTACAATGAGCAGTTCTTC.

This clonotype was counted ten times or more. The genes are TRBV20-1 and TRBJ2-1; TRBD2 matches 7 bases. This CDR3 is built from 18 residues. With V trimmed by 1 base and J by 2 bases, 14 bases remained unmatched. Per the germline V gene, CDR1 is DFQATT and CDR2 is SNEGSKA (reference sequence). The CDR3 loop is CSARVREATFPPYNEQFF. CDR3 in DNA: TGCAGTGCTAGAGTCCGGGAGGCTACTTTCCCGCCCTACAATGAGCAGTTCTTC.

This clonotype occurred many times. The chain couples TRBV5-1 to TRBJ2-7, with TRBD1 matching 9 bases. The CDR3 spans 13 residues. CDR1 and CDR2 from the germline V gene are SGHRS and YFSETQ. Trimming cost V 3 bases and J 3 bases; bases outside gene matches: 1. The DNA for the CDR3 is TGCGCCAGCAGCTCGGGACAGGGCTACGAGCAGTACTTC. Residues: CASSSGQGYEQYF.

This clonotype was observed once. The chain carries TRBV28 and TRBJ2-5; 16 nucleotides align to TRBD2. The J segment lost 5 bases and the V segment lost 5 bases, leaving 14 bases of the junction unmatched. Germline values: CDR1 MDHEN, CDR2 SYDVKM. The CDR3 runs 19 residues. CDR3 DNA sequence: TGTGCCAGCAGTCCCATCCTGGGACTAGCGGGGGGGCGGTGGGAGACCCAGTACTTC. Its translation is CASSPILGLAGGRWETQYF.

This clonotype was seen many times. This chain uses TRBV6-2 or TRBV6-3 with TRBJ2-7, with D possibly being TRBD1 (6 bases). Looked up from germline, CDR1 is MNHEY and CDR2 is SVGEGT. The CDR3 runs to 14 residues. Trimming pared 5 bases from V and 4 bases from J, leaving 15 bases between. The CDR3 sequence: CASSATGFGYEQYF. In DNA form, the CDR3 reads TGTGCCAGCAGTGCAACAGGGTTTGGATACGAGCAGTACTTC.

This clonotype was detected ten times or more. This rearrangement joins TRBV20-1 to TRBJ2-3; 7 bases are a match to TRBD1. The germline gives CDR1 DFQATT, CDR2 SNEGSKA (reference sequence). With V trimmed by 4 bases and J by 3 bases, 4 bases remained unmatched. This CDR3 is 13 amino acids long. For the CDR3, the DNA is TGCAGTGCTATCCCGGGACAGACAGATACGCAGTATTTT. Its translation: CSAIPGQTDTQYF.

This clonotype was recorded many times. The chain carries TRBV10-3 and TRBJ2-3, with 9 bases aligning to TRBD2. The CDR3 length is 17 residues. CDR1 is ENHRY, CDR2 SYGVKD, per germline. Trimming took 3 bases from V and 6 from J; bases not matched to a gene: 13. The CDR3 spells CAISDVLAGVGKDTQYF. In nucleotides, the CDR3 is TGTGCCATCAGTGATGTGTTAGCGGGAGTGGGGAAGGATACGCAGTATTTT.

Many counts were recorded for this clonotype. This chain connects TRBV20-1 to TRBJ2-5; 8 bases fit TRBD2. CDR3 size: 14 residues. Germline-derived CDR1 and CDR2 are DFQATT and SNEGSKA (reference sequence). The ends lost 7 bases at V and 4 bases at J; junction bases unmatched: 11. CDR3: CSGNFPAGAETQYF. CDR3 sequence (DNA): TGCAGTGGAAATTTCCCAGCGGGAGCAGAGACCCAGTACTTC.

This clonotype has a count of ten or more. This chain joins TRBV29-1 and TRBJ2-7, with 11 bases lining up with TRBD1. Losses at the gene ends were 3 bases for V and 6 bases for J; bases not matched to a gene: 7. The CDR3 is 14 amino acids. The germline V gene encodes CDR1 SQVTM and CDR2 ANQGSEA. The CDR3 coding sequence is TGCAGCGTTGATATAGGACAGGGGGCGATCGAGCAGTACTTC. Amino acids: CSVDIGQGAIEQYF.

In this sample, this clonotype turned up many times. This chain uses TRBV20-1 with TRBJ1-2, with D maybe TRBD1 (6 bases). Germline CDR1 is DFQATT and CDR2 is SNEGSKA (reference sequence). Trimming left V 1 base short and J 0 bases short, with 9 bases between. This CDR3 region has 14 residues. The CDR3 DNA follows: TGCAGTGCTAGAGGGGGGCCGCCTAACTATGGCTACACCTTC. It encodes CSARGGPPNYGYTF.

This clonotype occurred many times. This sequence joins TRBV7-8 and TRBJ2-2; no firm D call. CDR3 length: 16 residues. Trimming took off 1 base at V and 7 bases at J, with 16 bases between the two ends. Germline V gene sequence: CDR1 SGHVS, CDR2 FQNEAQ. The CDR3 DNA sequence: TGTGCCAGCAGCTTAGGGCAGGCCTTGGTCGTCGGGGAGCTGTTTTTT. This gives the protein CASSLGQALVVGELFF. Full variable domain (outside the CDR3, taken from reference TRBV7-8 and TRBJ2-2): GAGVSQSPRYKVAKRGQDVALRCDPISGHVSLFWYQQALGQGPEFLTYFQNEAQLDKSGLPSDRFFAERPEGSVSTLKIQRTQQEDSAVYLCASSLGQALVVGELFFGEGSRLTVL.

This clonotype appeared many times. J is TRBJ1-2 and V is TRBV9; maybe TRBD1 (5 bases). V was trimmed by 3 bases and J by 8 bases, leaving 20 bases between them. The CDR3 extends over 15 amino acids. Germline CDR1 is SGDLS and CDR2 is YYNGEE. The CDR3 loop reads CASSEGSLQGQGYTF. The DNA for the CDR3 is TGTGCCAGCAGCGAGGGGAGTTTGCAAGGTCAGGGCTACACCTTC.